This T cell receptor beta chain stems from a study of T cells in Graves' hyperthyroidism and ophthalmopathy (dated by TCRdb to between 2017 and 2020). A note on the overall study: Peripheral blood was collected at initial diagnosis, before any treatment. Once sampling was done, hyperthyroidism patients were given methimazole at a starting dose of 30 mg daily, whereas ophthalmopathy patients were given high-dose intravenous methylprednisolone. For training and testing, the 100 or so patients in the discovery cohort were randomly divided in a 7:3 ratio. The study also compared thyroid tissue and blood T-cell repertoires from several Graves' hyperthyroidism patients. To identify distinguishing TCR V-J signatures, a discovery cohort of 95 to 100 patients was used, comprising under 45 with Graves' ophthalmopathy and approximately 58 with stable Graves' hyperthyroidism. An independent validation cohort of under 20 hyperthyroidism patients and approximately 15 patients who later progressed to ophthalmopathy tested prospective prediction of ophthalmopathy. The paper describes TCR Vbeta CDR3 sequencing of 135 peripheral blood samples, made up of 43 ophthalmopathy patients, around 73 hyperthyroidism patients and roughly 17 progressor patients. What the research found in general, with its limitations: Sample size was not statistically predetermined, and blinding of investigators to group allocation was not performed. Blood samples also contained most of the expanded thyroid clonotypes (frequency above 0.001), which suggests that blood repertoires may reflect thyroid immune responses. Ophthalmopathy was separated from stable hyperthyroidism by a 13 V-J signature model, with over 85% sensitivity and roughly 81% specificity obtained in cross-validation and 80%/75% obtained in testing. During validation, the model predicted progression to ophthalmopathy a median of about 6.5 months ahead of onset, with more than 60% sensitivity and less than 85% specificity.

The sample holds many counts of this clonotype. Its antigen has not been determined. Per-base quality was not reported, and no clone a single base away is much larger than it. Between the V and J ends, shortened by 8 bases and 0 bases respectively, the junction contains 15 bases. Taken from the germline V gene, the CDR1 and CDR2 loops are MNHNS and SASEGT. From the cysteine through the phenylalanine, the CDR3 covers 15 amino acids. The read is trimmed to its CDR3 DNA, 45 bases read in frame from base 1. Ophthalmopathy patients had moderately to severely active disease, Clinical Activity Score of at least 3, NOSPECS grade of at least 4, and duration under 3 months. Any patient with an uncontrolled infection, another autoimmune disease, pregnancy or lactation was excluded. Diagnoses were based on clinical symptoms, serum thyroxine and TRAb, thyroid ultrasound and orbital computed tomography. Ficoll-Paque density gradient centrifugation was used to isolate PBMCs from 10 ml of fresh peripheral blood. Total RNA was extracted using Trizol reagent, and RNA quality was assessed on an Agilent 2100 Bioanalyzer.

Amplification of TCR beta CDR3 regions was carried out from RNA transcripts. The TCR CDR3 was subjected to a first round of RT-PCR using the HTBI primer set and the Qiagen OneStep RT-PCR kit. Libraries were constructed in a second round of multiplex PCR, after which size selection and purification were performed. Sequencing of the libraries was done on an Illumina HiSeq2000 using paired-end 100 bp reads. The published analysis was carried out like this. SOAPnuke was used to process the raw data, with reads discarded if the reads contained adapters or uncalled bases, had a mean Phred below 15, or lacked an exact constant-primer or identifier match. High-quality paired reads were merged with COPE v1.2.5, and unique nucleotide sequences were defined as clonotypes. Clonotypes were aligned to IMGT TRBV, TRBD and TRBJ reference segments using MiTCR v1.1. Only V-J combinations with frequency above 0.0001, covering approximately 99% of repertoires, were analysed. A TCS score was defined as the ratio of F50 (clonal expansion) to E x V (chaos), with BLOSUM62-based TCRdist applied between CDR3 peptides within each V-J. Welch's t-statistics and random forest reduced roughly 530 V-J features to 13, which were used in a naive Bayes classifier (R e1071). TCRdb reran the public reads through fastp at Q25 and MiXCR, keeping productive beta chains. A single entry per CDR3 protein holds the most common genes and DNA from its merged rows. The V and J calls follow TCRdb's processing rather than the paper's. The sample records under 500,000 distinct CDR3 sequences, about 14% of which are singletons. Of the sample, over 25% is held by the ten largest clones.

The TCR comes from a man aged 50 or older with Graves' ophthalmopathy. This chain joins TRBV6-1 to TRBJ2-3; the D gene cannot be resolved reliably. Sequenced sample: blood. The CDR3 here reads CASGGFGRSTDTQYF. The DNA sequence reads TGTGCCAGCGGTGGGTTCGGAAGAAGCACAGATACGCAGTATTTT.